The sequence of this TCR beta chain was determined in a study of cytotoxic CD8 clonotypes in ibrutinib-treated CLL. Whole-study context: Response sampling occurred after a median 12 months of treatment (range 6 to 36). General observations from the study: Baseline levels of clonality went above those of age-matched healthy donors and moved with circulating CD8+ T-cell counts.

As concerns this clone: What it recognizes is unknown.

Libraries were prepared by immunoSEQ multiplex PCR; TCRdb keeps only in-frame clonotypes and omits some of them. This table holds 150,000 to 200,000 clones, 70% to 90% found once. Germline assignment: CDR1 SGHAT and CDR2 FQNNGV. This CDR3 has 13 amino acids. V gave up 4 bases and J gave up 7 bases; unmatched junction bases: 6. The chain links TRBV11-2 to TRBJ1-2; the match to TRBD1 covers 7 bases. Material: PBMCs, obtained at disease progression, from a patient treated with ibrutinib. The origin of this receptor is a human donor with chronic lymphocytic leukemia. This chain's CDR3 is CASSSTGSGGYTF. The CDR3 DNA reads TGTGCCAGCAGCTCGACAGGGTCTGGTGGCTACACCTTC.